The T cell receptor (beta chain) under discussion was sequenced for a study of OX40 agonist ivuxolimab in advanced cancers. Repertoires were generated with immunoSEQ multiplex PCR, while TCRdb's copy carries only in-frame clones and drops some. Altogether 65,000 to 95,000 clones are present, around 88% being singletons, with the ten largest covering approximately 0.8%. The germline V and J ends were trimmed by 6 bases and 0 bases, with 17 bases remaining between them. CDR1 is MNHEY, CDR2 SMNVEV, per germline (reference sequence). The CDR3 covers 17 residues. The sample here was CD4+ or CD8+ T cells sorted from blood, taken in a trial of the OX40 agonist ivuxolimab. The sequence derives from an adult with an advanced solid tumor such as melanoma, head and neck, liver or kidney cancer. The rearrangement links TRBV27 to TRBJ2-2, with a weak D call TRBD2 (6 bases). CDR3 protein: CASRRGMGGPNTGELFF. CDR3 sequence (DNA): TGTGCCAGCAGACGGGGGATGGGAGGCCCGAACACCGGGGAGCTGTTTTTT.